The text below deals with one T cell receptor (beta chain). This specimen belongs to a study of T cell responses to AZD1222 COVID-19 vaccine. Study-wide context: Pooling covered second doses at about 4 or about 12 weeks.

Trimming pared 7 bases from V and 0 bases from J, leaving 10 bases between. Per the germline V gene, CDR1 is MNHEY and CDR2 is SVGAGI. The CDR3 has 14 amino acids. Using immunoSEQ multiplex PCR, the repertoire was profiled, and TCRdb retains in-frame clones only, with some absent. This table has fewer than 120,000 clones, about 87% appearing once. The receptor was isolated from an adult in good health. This specimen consisted of peripheral blood, obtained on day 0 of AZD1222 vaccination. The rearrangement links TRBV6-5 to TRBJ1-3; D ambiguous. CDR3 protein: CASTAVSSGNTIYF. The CDR3 region has the DNA TGTGCCAGCACGGCGGTAAGCTCTGGAAACACCATATATTTT.